This T cell receptor beta chain derives from a study of T cells after yellow fever vaccination (dated by TCRdb to the late 2010s). At the level of the whole study: The SMART-Seq v4 Ultra Low Input RNA kit was used to prepare libraries from fractions with low cell numbers. To follow T-cell clones before and after both primary and booster YFV17D yellow fever vaccination, bulk TCR alpha and beta repertoires underwent longitudinal sequencing. Two healthy male donors, one aged 18 to 29 and one aged 30 to 40 years, were included in the cohort. Blood was collected at multiple timepoints before and after primary and secondary immunization, and bulk PBMC replicates and cell subsets were isolated.

The intended sense of this specimen's treatment or condition label: live attenuated yellow fever vaccine strain. A standard Ficoll-Paque protocol was used to isolate PBMCs from peripheral blood. Dynabeads CD4 and CD8 positive selection kits were used to isolate the CD4 and CD8 T-cell fractions. TriZol was used to extract RNA from bulk PBMCs, from CD4 and CD8 fractions, and from dextramer-positive and dextramer-negative fractions. TCR cDNA was made using 5'RACE template switching, a step that added a universal primer site and unique molecular identifiers. cDNA synthesis was primed from both the TCR alpha and TCR beta constant segments. Library amplification involved two PCR steps, and the second step added sample barcodes and sequencing adapters. Sequencing of the libraries was done on either Illumina HiSeq 2500 (2x100 bp) or NovaSeq (2x150 bp). Per the original workflow: Demultiplexing of reads and collapsing into UMI consensus sequences were performed with MIGEC, and V(D)J alignment was carried out with MiXCR. Clonotypes responding to the vaccine were identified with edgeR on replicate PBMC samples, with the criteria of FDR below 0.01 and a log2 fold change above 5 up to day 15. Bulk clonotypes were assigned CD4 or CD8 identity according to which sequenced CD4 or CD8 repertoire held them at higher abundance. TCRdb took the public reads, trimmed them with fastp at Q25, ran MiXCR for clone calling and kept in-frame beta chains. Each CDR3 protein gets just one entry, which takes the most common genes and DNA from the rows behind it. None of the V and J calls come from the authors' own analysis; TCRdb made them. Within this sample are a few hundred thousand distinct CDR3 sequences, with 6.9% of them counted one time only. The biggest ten clones account for approximately 0.84% of the sample.

In its sample, this clonotype was seen many times. Its antigen is still unknown. Base quality data are lacking; no much larger clone is found one base away. CDR1 SGHVS and CDR2 FNYEAQ are derived from the germline V gene. The CDR3 starts with the cysteine, ends with the phenylalanine, and has 17 residues. Kept here is only the CDR3 DNA, which spans 51 bases and is read in frame from base 1. V is pruned by 5 bases and J by 4 bases, leaving 7 bases of the junction without a gene match. Study-wide conclusions, independent of this receptor: Compared with the primary T-cell response, the secondary T-cell response was weaker but faster, peaking on day 5 rather than day 15. A small share of clonotypes occurred in both CD4 and CD8 compartments, likely arising from convergent recombination. After the booster, most of the clones that had expanded following primary vaccination were detected again (approximately 95% of CD4 and 85% to 90% of CD8), which suggests that memory was broadly maintained. The study included only a couple of donors, which limits how far the findings can be generalized. Computational filtering was needed because FACS-sorted repertoires could contain abundant contaminating clonotypes from the bulk population.

The clonotype originates from a man between 25 and 39 years old who received the YFV17D yellow fever vaccine. The chain couples TRBV7-6 to TRBJ2-3, with 15 bases matching TRBD2. The material was CD4+ T cells sorted from PBMCs, obtained 15 days after the yellow fever booster vaccination. The DNA is TGTGCCAGCAGCCGCGGGACTAGCGGGAGGAAATCAGATACGCAGTATTTT. Protein translation: CASSRGTSGRKSDTQYF.